A selection of T cell receptor beta chains follows, all from one sample in a study of Ad26.COV2.S vaccination and SARS-CoV-2 variants. Some clones are missing from TCRdb's copy, which holds only in-frame ones; the method was immunoSEQ multiplex PCR. The sample yields some 420,000 clones, roughly 90% seen once. This specimen consisted of peripheral blood, obtained in a trial of Ad26.COV2.S vaccine versus placebo. These receptor sequences come from a person between 18 and 60 years old who received the Ad26.COV2.S COVID-19 vaccine or a placebo. Each CDR3 is given with its conserved first and last residue. Each record gives: clone size, D gene, V gene, J gene, CDR3 protein, CDR3 DNA. A D gene is named only where the DNA matches it firmly. A clone size is listed for some rows: how often the clone was seen (once, few, many), or a class if it is expanded.

size: -
D: -
V: TRBV29-1
J: TRBJ1-2
CDR3: CSVGHLGYGYTF
DNA: TGCAGCGTTGGCCACCTTGGGTATGGCTACACCTTC

size: -
D: -
V: TRBV7-2
J: TRBJ2-5
CDR3: CASSLGGRIETQYF
DNA: TGTGCCAGCAGCTTAGGAGGACGGATAGAGACCCAGTACTTC

size: -
D: TRBD2
V: TRBV4-1
J: TRBJ2-3
CDR3: CASSQRWLADATDTQYF
DNA: TGCGCCAGCAGCCAAAGATGGCTAGCGGACGCTACAGATACGCAGTATTTT

size: -
D: -
V: TRBV11-2
J: TRBJ1-1
CDR3: CASSPKGTEAFF
DNA: TGTGCCAGCAGCCCGAAGGGCACTGAAGCTTTCTTT

size: -
D: TRBD1
V: TRBV6-2/TRBV6-3
J: TRBJ1-2
CDR3: CASSKETGEALGYTF
DNA: TGTGCCAGCAGTAAAGAGACAGGGGAGGCTCTTGGCTACACCTTC

size: -
D: TRBD1
V: TRBV6-2/TRBV6-3
J: TRBJ1-1
CDR3: CASSQVTGGMSEAFF
DNA: TGTGCCAGCAGCCAAGTGACAGGGGGCATGAGTGAAGCTTTCTTT

size: -
D: TRBD1
V: TRBV6-2/TRBV6-3
J: TRBJ1-6
CDR3: CASSYTGQGVYNSPLHF
DNA: TGTGCCAGCAGTTACACCGGACAGGGGGTCTATAATTCACCCCTCCACTTT

size: few
D: -
V: TRBV5-1
J: TRBJ1-2
CDR3: CASSSPPQTGFTF
DNA: TGCGCCAGCAGCTCGCCTCCTCAAACAGGGTTCACCTTC

size: -
D: TRBD1
V: TRBV7-9
J: TRBJ1-5
CDR3: CASSSGGSNQPQHF
DNA: TGTGCCAGCAGCTCAGGGGGGAGCAATCAGCCCCAGCATTTT

size: -
D: TRBD1
V: TRBV5-1
J: TRBJ1-1
CDR3: CASSLGTGGRTEAFF
DNA: TGCGCCAGCAGCTTGGGAACAGGGGGCAGGACTGAAGCTTTCTTT

size: -
D: -
V: TRBV3-1/TRBV3-2
J: TRBJ1-2
CDR3: CASSQDRGRNYGYTF
DNA: TGTGCCAGCAGCCAAGATCGGGGGCGAAACTATGGCTACACCTTC

size: -
D: -
V: TRBV11-2
J: TRBJ2-7
CDR3: CASSSRGFGSYEQYF
DNA: TGTGCCAGCAGCTCCCGGGGATTTGGATCATACGAGCAGTACTTC

size: -
D: -
V: TRBV7-9
J: TRBJ1-5
CDR3: CASSLAGGSQPQHF
DNA: TGTGCCAGCAGCTTAGCAGGAGGGTCACAGCCCCAGCATTTT

size: -
D: TRBD1
V: TRBV6-1
J: TRBJ2-7
CDR3: CASSEPQGDYEQYF
DNA: TGTGCCAGCAGTGAGCCACAGGGGGACTACGAGCAGTACTTC

size: -
D: -
V: TRBV2
J: TRBJ2-7
CDR3: CASSPGKGPDEQYF
DNA: TGTGCCAGCTCCCCGGGGAAAGGGCCTGACGAGCAGTACTTC

size: -
D: TRBD2
V: TRBV7-9
J: TRBJ2-2
CDR3: CASSFLAANTGELFF
DNA: TGTGCCAGCAGCTTCCTAGCGGCGAACACCGGGGAGCTGTTTTTT

size: -
D: -
V: TRBV5-1
J: TRBJ2-3
CDR3: CASSWETRPSTDTQYF
DNA: TGCGCCAGCAGCTGGGAGACACGACCTAGCACAGATACGCAGTATTTT

size: -
D: -
V: TRBV12-3/TRBV12-4
J: TRBJ2-3
CDR3: CASSPTGPGTQYF
DNA: TGTGCCAGCAGCCCGACAGGCCCCGGGACGCAGTATTTT

size: -
D: -
V: TRBV5-8
J: TRBJ2-1
CDR3: CASSAAYNEQFF
DNA: TGTGCCAGCAGCGCCGCTTACAATGAGCAGTTCTTC

size: -
D: -
V: TRBV5-4
J: TRBJ2-4
CDR3: CASSLDKGLRQYF
DNA: TGTGCCAGCAGCTTAGATAAGGGCCTCAGACAGTACTTC

size: -
D: -
V: TRBV6-6
J: TRBJ2-5
CDR3: CASTGARWGTQYF
DNA: TGTGCCAGCACCGGGGCCCGCTGGGGGACCCAGTACTTC

size: -
D: -
V: TRBV9
J: TRBJ2-3
CDR3: CASSPAGGPDTQYF
DNA: TGTGCCAGCAGCCCAGCTGGGGGTCCAGATACGCAGTATTTT

size: -
D: TRBD1
V: TRBV4-1
J: TRBJ2-1
CDR3: CASSQGQGVNEQFF
DNA: TGCGCCAGCAGCCAAGGACAGGGGGTCAATGAGCAGTTCTTC

size: -
D: -
V: TRBV25-1
J: TRBJ2-7
CDR3: CASKPHSGTEQYF
DNA: TGTGCCAGCAAACCCCATTCGGGCACCGAGCAGTACTTC

size: -
D: -
V: TRBV29-1
J: TRBJ1-1
CDR3: CSVVTREGRWAFF
DNA: TGCAGCGTCGTTACACGGGAGGGACGATGGGCTTTCTTT

size: -
D: -
V: TRBV19
J: TRBJ2-6
CDR3: CASSKVIEESGANVLTF
DNA: TGTGCCAGTAGTAAGGTCATAGAGGAGTCTGGGGCCAACGTCCTGACTTTC

size: -
D: TRBD1
V: TRBV5-6
J: TRBJ2-7
CDR3: CASSLRGQDYEQYF
DNA: TGTGCCAGCAGCTTACGGGGACAGGACTACGAGCAGTACTTC

size: -
D: TRBD1
V: TRBV30
J: TRBJ2-7
CDR3: CAWSGWDSYYAQYF
DNA: TGTGCCTGGAGTGGGTGGGACAGTTACTACGCGCAGTACTTC

size: -
D: -
V: TRBV7-2
J: TRBJ1-2
CDR3: CASSLSYGDNYGYTF
DNA: TGTGCCAGCAGCTTAAGTTATGGGGACAACTATGGCTACACCTTC

size: -
D: -
V: TRBV7-9
J: TRBJ2-6
CDR3: CASSYGTPSGANVLTF
DNA: TGTGCCAGCAGCTACGGGACCCCCTCTGGGGCCAACGTCCTGACTTTC

size: -
D: -
V: TRBV9
J: TRBJ2-3
CDR3: CASSAQYGPADTQYF
DNA: TGTGCCAGCAGCGCTCAATATGGACCAGCCGATACGCAGTATTTT

size: few
D: -
V: TRBV7-3
J: TRBJ1-1
CDR3: CASSPALNTEAFF
DNA: TGTGCCAGCAGCCCCGCCCTTAACACTGAAGCTTTCTTT

size: -
D: TRBD1
V: TRBV28
J: TRBJ2-3
CDR3: CASSLNRGSVDTQYF
DNA: TGTGCCAGCAGCCTTAACAGGGGGTCCGTAGATACGCAGTATTTT

size: -
D: -
V: TRBV9
J: TRBJ1-1
CDR3: CASSVGAWGQGPAWNTEAFF
DNA: TGTGCCAGCAGCGTTGGAGCCTGGGGCCAGGGGCCGGCATGGAACACTGAAGCTTTCTTT

size: -
D: TRBD1
V: TRBV2
J: TRBJ2-3
CDR3: CAAAGTGDTDTQYF
DNA: TGTGCCGCAGCAGGCACAGGGGACACAGATACGCAGTATTTT

size: once
D: -
V: TRBV15
J: TRBJ2-7
CDR3: CATSRGGSSYEQYF
DNA: TGTGCCACCAGCAGAGGTGGAAGCTCCTACGAGCAGTACTTC

size: -
D: -
V: TRBV6-2/TRBV6-3
J: TRBJ1-4
CDR3: CASSYPGTREDEKLFF
DNA: TGTGCCAGCAGTTACCCCGGAACTCGGGAGGATGAAAAACTGTTTTTT

size: -
D: TRBD1
V: TRBV6-5
J: TRBJ2-1
CDR3: CASSTGQGAGDEQFF
DNA: TGTGCCAGCAGTACCGGACAGGGGGCAGGGGATGAGCAGTTCTTC

size: once
D: -
V: TRBV5-1
J: TRBJ2-5
CDR3: CASSSGHNQETQYF
DNA: TGCGCCAGCAGCTCGGGACATAACCAAGAGACCCAGTACTTC

size: -
D: -
V: TRBV7-9
J: TRBJ1-2
CDR3: CASSLAGYGYTF
DNA: TGTGCCAGCAGCTTAGCAGGATATGGCTACACCTTC

size: -
D: -
V: TRBV30
J: TRBJ2-7
CDR3: CAWSVWGASYEQYF
DNA: TGTGCCTGGAGTGTCTGGGGGGCCTCCTACGAGCAGTACTTC

size: -
D: -
V: TRBV7-8
J: TRBJ2-3
CDR3: CASSLLLTDTQYF
DNA: TGTGCCAGCAGCTTATTACTCACAGATACGCAGTATTTT

size: -
D: -
V: TRBV9
J: TRBJ2-3
CDR3: CASSVDGATSTDTQYF
DNA: TGTGCCAGCAGCGTAGACGGGGCGACTAGCACAGATACGCAGTATTTT

size: -
D: -
V: TRBV9
J: TRBJ1-2
CDR3: CASSATPGQHDYGYTF
DNA: TGTGCCAGCAGCGCGACCCCAGGGCAACACGACTATGGCTACACCTTC

size: -
D: -
V: TRBV5-6
J: TRBJ2-3
CDR3: CASSPSPRGALDTQYF
DNA: TGTGCCAGCAGCCCGAGCCCCCGGGGGGCCTTAGATACGCAGTATTTT

size: -
D: -
V: TRBV28
J: TRBJ1-5
CDR3: CASSEGTRRPQHF
DNA: TGTGCCAGCAGCGAAGGGACCAGGCGGCCCCAGCATTTT

size: -
D: -
V: TRBV3-1/TRBV3-2
J: TRBJ1-1
CDR3: CASSRPNTEAFF
DNA: TGTGCCAGCAGCCGCCCGAACACTGAAGCTTTCTTT

size: many
D: -
V: TRBV5-3
J: TRBJ1-1
CDR3: CARSLKKGRTEAFF
DNA: TGTGCCAGAAGCTTAAAAAAAGGGCGAACTGAAGCTTTCTTT

size: -
D: -
V: TRBV10-3
J: TRBJ1-5
CDR3: CAISTTPQGDGQPQHF
DNA: TGTGCCATCAGTACTACCCCCCAGGGAGATGGGCAGCCCCAGCATTTT

size: once
D: -
V: TRBV4-2
J: TRBJ1-1
CDR3: CASSQFSGVGTEAFF
DNA: TGTGCCAGCAGCCAGTTCTCGGGCGTCGGCACTGAAGCTTTCTTT

size: once
D: -
V: TRBV4-1
J: TRBJ2-3
CDR3: CASSQTQGMNADTQYF
DNA: TGCGCCAGCAGCCAGACACAGGGAATGAACGCAGATACGCAGTATTTT

size: -
D: -
V: TRBV7-6
J: TRBJ2-5
CDR3: CASSTRYQETQYF
DNA: TGTGCCAGCAGCACCCGGTACCAAGAGACCCAGTACTTC

size: -
D: TRBD2
V: TRBV4-3
J: TRBJ2-7
CDR3: CASSQDKTSLYYEQYF
DNA: TGCGCCAGCAGCCAAGATAAGACTAGCCTATATTACGAGCAGTACTTC

size: -
D: -
V: TRBV21-1
J: TRBJ2-1
CDR3: CASSKGGRSSYNEQFF
DNA: TGTGCCAGCAGCAAGGGGGGACGGAGCTCCTACAATGAGCAGTTCTTC

size: -
D: -
V: TRBV29-1
J: TRBJ2-5
CDR3: CSVEEGGSETQYF
DNA: TGCAGCGTTGAAGAGGGAGGCTCGGAGACCCAGTACTTC

size: -
D: TRBD1
V: TRBV9
J: TRBJ2-2
CDR3: CASSVGSYRGRTGELFF
DNA: TGTGCCAGCAGCGTTGGGTCCTACAGGGGGCGTACCGGGGAGCTGTTTTTT

size: -
D: TRBD1
V: TRBV5-5
J: TRBJ1-6
CDR3: CASGRQGGNSPLHF
DNA: TGTGCCAGCGGGAGACAGGGTGGTAATTCACCCCTCCACTTT